A selection of T cell receptor beta chains follows, all from one sample in a study of T-cell reconstitution after alpha-beta-depleted transplantation in children. One entry per CDR3 protein, called by TCRdb with MiXCR from the PCR reads. The top ten clones hold 3% to 3.5% of a sample with a few hundred thousand distinct CDR3 sequences, 15% to 20% of them seen once. Material: PBMCs from the stem cell graft donor, obtained from the stem cell graft. Every receptor here comes from a human donor who donated a stem cell graft to a child with acute lymphoblastic leukemia. The CDR3 runs from the conserved cysteine through the conserved F or W. Fields, in order: clone size, V gene, D gene, J gene, CDR3 protein, CDR3 DNA. D genes are given only for firm matches. A clone size is listed for some rows: how often the clone was seen (once, few, many), or a class if it is expanded.

>many|TRBV28|-|TRBJ2-7
CASSRSGTETYEQYF
TGTGCCAGCAGTCGATCCGGGACGGAGACCTACGAGCAGTACTTC
>many|TRBV18|-|TRBJ2-7
CASSPASRTYEQYF
TGTGCCAGCTCACCGGCATCTAGGACTTACGAGCAGTACTTC
>-|TRBV5-1|TRBD1|TRBJ2-7
CASSSQQGAYEQYF
TGCGCCAGCAGCTCCCAACAGGGGGCCTACGAGCAGTACTTC
>few|TRBV28|-|TRBJ2-1
CASSLLVWQGGEWVEQFF
TGTGCCAGCAGTTTATTAGTCTGGCAGGGGGGTGAGTGGGTTGAGCAGTTCTTC
>few|TRBV7-9|-|TRBJ1-1
CASSLGAGGKAFF
TGTGCCAGCAGCCTGGGGGCGGGGGGTAAAGCTTTCTTT
>-|TRBV7-8|-|TRBJ2-2
CASSPRMNTGELFF
TGTGCCAGCAGCCCCCGGATGAACACCGGGGAGCTGTTTTTT
>-|TRBV29-1|-|TRBJ2-1
CSVVAGRRLDEQFF
TGCAGCGTTGTTGCAGGTAGACGCTTGGATGAGCAGTTCTTC
>many|TRBV6-5|-|TRBJ2-7
CAAGAAPYEQYF
TGTGCCGCCGGGGCAGCCCCCTACGAGCAGTACTTC
>-|TRBV5-1|-|TRBJ2-7
CASSLEGGAPTEQYF
TGCGCCAGCAGCTTGGAGGGGGGGGCCCCCACGGAGCAGTACTTC
>few|TRBV7-2|-|TRBJ1-1
CASSLERGYTEAFF
TGTGCCAGCAGCTTAGAGCGGGGTTACACTGAAGCTTTCTTT
>few|TRBV15|-|TRBJ1-1
CATSRSGANTEAFF
TGTGCCACCAGCAGAAGCGGGGCCAACACTGAAGCTTTCTTT
>many|TRBV12-3/TRBV12-4|-|TRBJ1-5
CASSLSGVRNQPQHF
TGTGCCAGCAGTTTGTCGGGCGTTCGCAATCAGCCCCAGCATTTT
>-|TRBV27|-|TRBJ1-2
CASMGASYGYTF
TGTGCCAGCATGGGGGCTAGCTATGGCTACACCTTC
>many|TRBV7-3|TRBD2|TRBJ2-1
CASSLRQTSGRAEQFF
TGTGCCAGCAGCTTAAGGCAGACTAGCGGGAGGGCGGAGCAGTTCTTC
>many|TRBV7-3|TRBD1|TRBJ2-1
CASSSGQSSYNEQFF
TGTGCCAGCAGCTCGGGACAGAGCTCCTACAATGAGCAGTTCTTC
>few|TRBV12-3/TRBV12-4|-|TRBJ2-1
CATKMDYNEQFF
TGTGCCACCAAGATGGACTACAATGAGCAGTTCTTC
>few|TRBV10-3|-|TRBJ1-2
CAITGGQGYTF
TGTGCCATCACGGGGGGCCAGGGCTACACCTTC
>-|TRBV5-1|-|TRBJ2-5
CASSLNYQETQYF
TGCGCCAGCAGCTTGAATTACCAAGAGACCCAGTACTTC
>-|TRBV7-8|-|TRBJ2-3
CASSLKGEGPDTQYF
TGTGCCAGCAGCTTAAAGGGGGAGGGACCAGATACGCAGTATTTT
>once|TRBV24-1|TRBD1|TRBJ2-1
CATSDPRDRGLNEQFF
TGTGCCACCAGTGACCCGCGGGACAGGGGGCTAAATGAGCAGTTCTTC
>few|TRBV4-1|TRBD1|TRBJ1-2
CASSQLMGQDSNYGYTF
TGCGCCAGCAGCCAACTGATGGGACAGGATTCTAACTATGGCTACACCTTC
>-|TRBV27|-|TRBJ2-1
CASSLSKRNEQFF
TGTGCCAGCAGTTTATCGAAACGGAATGAGCAGTTCTTC
>-|TRBV7-9|-|TRBJ2-7
CASSSWTGAYEQYF
TGTGCCAGCAGCTCATGGACGGGGGCCTACGAGCAGTACTTC
>once|TRBV18|-|TRBJ2-7
CASSPTEYSYEQYF
TGTGCCAGCTCACCTACAGAGTACTCCTACGAGCAGTACTTC
>few|TRBV4-1|-|TRBJ2-7
CASSQQGGGTYEQYF
TGCGCCAGCAGCCAACAGGGGGGAGGTACCTACGAGCAGTACTTC
>few|TRBV7-3|TRBD2|TRBJ2-1
CASSRRLAGVGNEQFF
TGTGCCAGCAGTCGCCGGTTAGCGGGAGTAGGCAATGAGCAGTTCTTC
>-|TRBV4-1|TRBD1|TRBJ1-2
CASSQTSGDRGRDGYTF
TGCGCCAGCAGCCAAACATCGGGCGACAGGGGACGTGATGGCTACACCTTC
>many|TRBV29-1|TRBD1|TRBJ1-1
CSVAMTGGNTEAFF
TGCAGCGTTGCCATGACAGGGGGAAACACTGAAGCTTTCTTT
>many|TRBV29-1|-|TRBJ1-1
CSVTNTEAFF
TGCAGCGTGACGAACACTGAAGCTTTCTTT
>-|TRBV5-1|-|TRBJ2-3
CASRALALSDTQYF
TGCGCCAGCCGTGCTCTAGCGCTCTCAGATACGCAGTATTTT
>-|TRBV20-1|-|TRBJ2-7
CSARGILGHTSPEAQYF
TGCAGTGCTAGAGGAATTTTGGGCCACACGTCCCCCGAGGCGCAGTACTTC
>-|TRBV5-1|TRBD1|TRBJ1-1
CASSLRPGGVGEAFF
TGCGCCAGCAGCTTAAGGCCAGGGGGAGTAGGTGAAGCTTTCTTT
>-|TRBV7-7|-|TRBJ2-2
CASRPRAGELFF
TGTGCCAGCAGGCCCCGGGCTGGGGAGCTGTTTTTT
>-|TRBV20-1|-|TRBJ1-3
CSAPDHGAGNTIYF
TGCAGTGCGCCAGATCACGGGGCTGGAAACACCATATATTTT
>-|TRBV3-1|-|TRBJ2-4
CASSQDFLAKNIQYF
TGTGCCAGCAGCCAGGATTTTTTAGCCAAAAACATTCAGTACTTC